This T cell receptor beta chain was recorded in a study of T cell clones after liver transplantation. This CDR3 is built from 15 residues. J was trimmed by 2 bases and V by 6 bases; bases with no gene match: 10. The germline V gene has CDR1 SGHVS and CDR2 FQNEAQ. The table came from immunoSEQ multiplex PCR; TCRdb's copy has only in-frame clones and leaves some out. The table shows some 110,000 clones, with 82% occurring only once. This sequence originates from a human donor who received a liver transplant. The starting material was CD4+ T cells from blood, obtained before liver transplant. This chain uses TRBV7-8 with TRBJ2-7; 7 positions match TRBD1. The CDR3 DNA reads as TGTGCCAGCAGTCTGAGAGGGACAGATCCCTACGAGCAGTACTTC. As protein: CASSLRGTDPYEQYF.